Sequencing of this T cell receptor (beta chain) was carried out in a study of breast tumors, draining lymph nodes, adjacent tissues. The lymph nodes were axillary draining lymph nodes from breast cancer patients. TCRdb independently ran MiXCR on the multiplex PCR reads; one entry per CDR3 protein. Of about 300,000 distinct CDR3 sequences in the sample, roughly 31% were seen once. CDR1 and CDR2 (germline): SGHTA, FQGNSA. V was clipped by 4 bases and J by 0 bases; unmatched bases: 5. The CDR3 is 16 residues long. This sequence was found in a female donor with breast cancer. Some clones in this sample may be carry-over from other donors' samples. The rearrangement joins TRBV7-2 to TRBJ2-2; 7 positions match TRBD1. What was sequenced was axillary lymph node tissue. CDR3 nucleotide sequence: TGTGCCAGCAGCTCACCACAGGGGACGAACACCGGGGAGCTGTTTTTT. Translation: CASSSPQGTNTGELFF.